These T cell receptor beta chains were read from a single sample in a study of CD8 T cells in ankylosing spondylitis. TCRdb re-derived calls from the 5' RACE reads in MiXCR, one entry per CDR3 protein. The sample gives hundreds of thousands of distinct CDR3 sequences, roughly 20% of which show up once; 10% to 15% is in the top ten. The specimen was blood, either unsorted or a sorted T cell fraction (not recorded which). These receptor sequences come from a male donor with ankylosing spondylitis or in good health (not recorded which). CDR3s include the opening cysteine and the closing phenylalanine or tryptophan. The D gene is left open where the match is weak. A clone size is listed for some rows: how often the clone was seen (once, few, many), or a class if it is expanded.

CDR3aa | CDR3nt | j_gene | len | v_gene | abundance | d_gene
CASRNWGVADTRYF | TGTGCCAGCCGCAACTGGGGAGTCGCAGATACGCGGTATTTT | TRBJ2-3 | 14 | TRBV18 | once | NA
CSATGENRADTQYF | TGCAGTGCTACAGGGGAAAATAGGGCAGATACGCAGTATTTT | TRBJ2-3 | 14 | TRBV20-1 | few | NA
CSGLAPGRNEQFF | TGCAGCGGATTGGCCCCCGGACGCAATGAGCAGTTCTTC | TRBJ2-1 | 13 | TRBV29-1 | few | NA
CASSVAALGTGELFF | TGTGCCAGCAGCGTAGCTGCCTTAGGGACCGGGGAGCTGTTTTTT | TRBJ2-2 | 15 | TRBV9 | NA | NA
CASSDRRDEQYF | TGTGCCAGCAGTGACAGAAGGGACGAGCAGTACTTC | TRBJ2-7 | 12 | TRBV7-9 | NA | NA
CASSRVTYEQYF | TGTGCCAGCAGCCGCGTCACCTACGAGCAGTACTTC | TRBJ2-7 | 12 | TRBV13 | few | NA
CASGHAGQTQYF | TGTGCCAGCGGACATGCCGGTCAGACCCAGTACTTC | TRBJ2-5 | 12 | TRBV12-3/TRBV12-4 | few | NA
CSVGTAMDGYTF | TGCAGCGTTGGGACAGCTATGGATGGCTACACCTTC | TRBJ1-2 | 12 | TRBV29-1 | NA | NA
CSVEKRYNEQFF | TGCAGCGTTGAAAAGCGGTACAATGAGCAGTTCTTC | TRBJ2-1 | 12 | TRBV29-1 | few | NA
CSVEEGTGSYEQYF | TGCAGCGTTGAAGAGGGGACAGGATCCTACGAGCAGTACTTC | TRBJ2-7 | 14 | TRBV29-1 | NA | TRBD1
CASSDLDTDTQYF | TGTGCCAGCAGTGACCTAGACACAGATACGCAGTATTTT | TRBJ2-3 | 13 | TRBV2 | NA | NA
CASSAPVGTGELFF | TGTGCCAGCAGCGCTCCCGTGGGCACCGGGGAGCTGTTTTTT | TRBJ2-2 | 14 | TRBV7-6 | NA | NA
CASTEGRGDYNEQFF | TGTGCCAGCACTGAGGGGCGGGGGGACTACAATGAGCAGTTCTTC | TRBJ2-1 | 15 | TRBV6-1 | NA | TRBD2
CASSYLPGLGSYNEQFF | TGTGCCAGCAGTTACCTACCGGGACTAGGATCCTACAATGAGCAGTTCTTC | TRBJ2-1 | 17 | TRBV6-5 | NA | TRBD2
CAISELGDVYNEQFF | TGTGCCATCAGTGAGTTGGGGGACGTTTACAATGAGCAGTTCTTC | TRBJ2-1 | 15 | TRBV10-3 | NA | NA
CASSRDRGGSYEQYF | TGCGCCAGCAGCCGGGACAGGGGTGGTTCGTACGAGCAGTACTTC | TRBJ2-7 | 15 | TRBV4-1 | NA | TRBD1
CAISEGQSTTDTQYF | TGTGCCATCAGTGAAGGTCAGAGTACCACAGATACGCAGTATTTT | TRBJ2-3 | 15 | TRBV10-3 | many | NA